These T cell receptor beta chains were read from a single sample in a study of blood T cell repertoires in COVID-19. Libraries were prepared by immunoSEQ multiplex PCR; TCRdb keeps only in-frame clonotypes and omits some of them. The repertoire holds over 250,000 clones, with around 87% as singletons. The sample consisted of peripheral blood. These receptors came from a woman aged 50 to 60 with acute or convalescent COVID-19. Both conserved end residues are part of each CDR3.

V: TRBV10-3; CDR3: CAISEASGRAGYSTDTQYF
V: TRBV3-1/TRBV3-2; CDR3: CASSQIQGSGNTIYF
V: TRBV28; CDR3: CASRTVNTEAFF
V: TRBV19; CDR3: CASSIIGGSLGFF
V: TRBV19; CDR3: CASRERVRGLLFPNTGELFF
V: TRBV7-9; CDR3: CASSLGETSTEQFF
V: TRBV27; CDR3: CASSLARGREKLFF
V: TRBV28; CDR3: CASSLMRATGNTIYF
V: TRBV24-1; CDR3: CATSDGGPGLAFGYEQFF
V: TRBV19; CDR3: CASSTPYGTGGTGELFF
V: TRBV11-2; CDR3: CASSLEPLGQNYGYTF
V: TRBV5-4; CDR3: CASRNREFINTEAFF
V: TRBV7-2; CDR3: CASSLAAARLYGYTF
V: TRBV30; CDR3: CASVGGALGQGYTF
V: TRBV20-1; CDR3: CSASLLADYNEQFF